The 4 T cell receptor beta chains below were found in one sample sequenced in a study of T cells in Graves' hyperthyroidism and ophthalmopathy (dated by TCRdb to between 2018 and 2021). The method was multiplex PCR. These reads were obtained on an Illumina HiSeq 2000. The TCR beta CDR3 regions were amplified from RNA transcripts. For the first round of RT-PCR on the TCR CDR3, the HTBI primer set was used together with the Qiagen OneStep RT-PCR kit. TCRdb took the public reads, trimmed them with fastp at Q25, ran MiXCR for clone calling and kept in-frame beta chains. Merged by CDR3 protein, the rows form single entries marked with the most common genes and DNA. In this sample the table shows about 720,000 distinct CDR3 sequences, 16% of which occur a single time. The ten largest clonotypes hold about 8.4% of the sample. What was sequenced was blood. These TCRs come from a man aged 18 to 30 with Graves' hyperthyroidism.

This chain's CDR3 is CASSQSLTPGTGELFF. CDR3 bases: TGTGCCAGCAGTCAATCACTAACCCCAGGCACCGGGGAGCTGTTTTTT. The chain recombines TRBV4-2 with TRBJ2-2; D gene ambiguous. Germline V gene sequence: CDR1 LGHNA, CDR2 YNFKEQ. This CDR3 is 16 amino acids long. The ends were cut back, 6 bases at V and 4 bases at J, with 18 bases in the middle.

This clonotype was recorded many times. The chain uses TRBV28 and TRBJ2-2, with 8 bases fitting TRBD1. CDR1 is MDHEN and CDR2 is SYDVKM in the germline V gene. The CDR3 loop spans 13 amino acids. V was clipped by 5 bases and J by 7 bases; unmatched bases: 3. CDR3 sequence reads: CASSPGGGGELFF. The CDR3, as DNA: TGTGCCAGCAGTCCAGGGGGCGGCGGGGAGCTGTTTTTT.

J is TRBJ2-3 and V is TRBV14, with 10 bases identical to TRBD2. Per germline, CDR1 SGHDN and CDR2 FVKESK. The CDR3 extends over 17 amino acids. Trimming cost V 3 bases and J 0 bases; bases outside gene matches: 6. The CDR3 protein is CASSHLPAGGSTDTQYF. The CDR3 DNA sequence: TGTGCCAGCAGCCATTTACCAGCGGGAGGGAGCACAGATACGCAGTATTTT.

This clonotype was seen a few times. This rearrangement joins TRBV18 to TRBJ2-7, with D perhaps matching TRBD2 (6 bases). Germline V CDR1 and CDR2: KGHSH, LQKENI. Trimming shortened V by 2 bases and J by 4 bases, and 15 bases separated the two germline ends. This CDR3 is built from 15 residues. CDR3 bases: TGTGCCAGCTCACCAGGGCTAGCGAGCCATTACGAGCAGTACTTC. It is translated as CASSPGLASHYEQYF.